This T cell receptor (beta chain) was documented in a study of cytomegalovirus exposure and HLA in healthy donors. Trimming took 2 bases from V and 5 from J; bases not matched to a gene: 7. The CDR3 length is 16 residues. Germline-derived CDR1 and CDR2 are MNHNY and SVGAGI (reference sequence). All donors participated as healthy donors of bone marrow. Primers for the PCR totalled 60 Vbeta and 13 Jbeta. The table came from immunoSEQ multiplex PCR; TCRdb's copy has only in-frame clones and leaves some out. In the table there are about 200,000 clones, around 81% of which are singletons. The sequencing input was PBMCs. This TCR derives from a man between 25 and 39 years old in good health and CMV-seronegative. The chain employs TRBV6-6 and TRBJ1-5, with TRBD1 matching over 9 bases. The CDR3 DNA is TGTGCCAGCAGTTACGTGGGCGGGGACAGGGATCAGCCCCAGCATTTT. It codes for CASSYVGGDRDQPQHF.